This section outlines one TCR beta chain sequence together with its context. Its target is not known. The CDR3 has 15 residues. The V segment lost 6 bases and the J segment 9 bases; nucleotides outside the gene matches: 8. The V gene's germline CDR1 is LNHDA and CDR2 SQIVND (reference sequence). This specimen comes from a study of cytomegalovirus exposure and HLA in healthy donors. Study-wide background: The 90 to 150 validation repertoires used a platform that matched the one used for the approximately 670 first-cohort repertoires, as a later analysis reported.

Only in-frame clones appear in the TCRdb table, and some are missing; sequencing was by immunoSEQ multiplex PCR. The data hold around 350,000 clones, with just over 85% observed a single time. Study results and caveats: It was reported that the classifier diagnosed cytomegalovirus status with high specificity and sensitivity in both the original and validation cohorts.

The source is a woman aged 18 to 35 in good health and CMV-seronegative. The chain links TRBV19 to TRBJ2-3, with 14 positions matching TRBD2. Source material: PBMCs. The CDR3: CASRRTSGRSRTQYF. The CDR3, as DNA: TGTGCCAGTAGAAGGACTAGCGGGAGGAGCCGCACGCAGTATTTT.